This T cell receptor (beta chain) was captured by sequencing in a study of blood T cell repertoires in COVID-19. Study details: The samples span acute and convalescent COVID-19 from the United States, Italy and Spain.

Patients in Seattle were enrolled during active infection, then followed longitudinally. Authors' methods: It was from reference gene primer amplification that nucleated cell counts were estimated. TCRdb keeps only in-frame clones here, not all; method: immunoSEQ multiplex PCR. V and J calls and clone size are those listed in that table; D and trimming were worked out from the DNA. The sample consists of 150,000 to 200,000 clones, around 83% of them appearing once. V was pared by 1 base and J by 9 bases, with 10 bases between. The CDR3 extends over 12 amino acids. Germline lookup yields CDR1 MNHEY and CDR2 SVGEGT.

Sequencing used peripheral blood. This sequence was found in a woman aged 70-85 years with COVID-19, enrolled during active disease. The rearrangement joins TRBV6-2 or TRBV6-3 to TRBJ2-7; weak D call: TRBD1 (5 bases). This chain's CDR3 is CASSYLGDLQYF. The CDR3 bases are TGTGCCAGCAGTTACTTAGGGGATTTGCAGTACTTC.